This entry is about one TCR beta chain. This sample is drawn from a study of blood T cell repertoires in COVID-19. Looking at the study overall: Both acute and convalescent COVID-19 samples were obtained from the United States, Italy and Spain.

CDR3 length: 14 residues. Germline-derived CDR1 and CDR2 are LGHNA and YSLEER. V lost 0 bases to trimming and J lost 0 bases, with 6 bases between them. Profiled with immunoSEQ multiplex PCR; TCRdb holds only in-frame clones, not every one. The table includes about 200,000 clones, around 81% detected once. The TCR sequence derives from a woman aged 50 to 65 with acute COVID-19. The sample taken for sequencing was PBMCs or T cells enriched from blood (not recorded which). This rearrangement joins TRBV4-3 to TRBJ2-7; no clear D gene. The CDR3 region has the DNA TGCGCCAGCAGCCAAGATATCGGCTCCTACGAGCAGTACTTC. Encoded protein: CASSQDIGSYEQYF.